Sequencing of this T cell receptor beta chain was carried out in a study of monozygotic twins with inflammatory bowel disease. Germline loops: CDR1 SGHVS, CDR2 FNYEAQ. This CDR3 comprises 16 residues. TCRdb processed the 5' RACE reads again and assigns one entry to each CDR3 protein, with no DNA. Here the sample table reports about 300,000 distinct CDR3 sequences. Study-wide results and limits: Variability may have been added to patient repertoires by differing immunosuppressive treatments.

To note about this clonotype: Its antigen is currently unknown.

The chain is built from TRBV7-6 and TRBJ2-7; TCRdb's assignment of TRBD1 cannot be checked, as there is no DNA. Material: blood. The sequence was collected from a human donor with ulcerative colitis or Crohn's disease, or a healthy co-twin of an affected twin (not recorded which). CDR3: CASSPRTGGGSYEQYF.